The 13 T cell receptor beta chains below were found in one sample sequenced in a study of cytomegalovirus exposure and HLA in healthy donors. A multiplex PCR was run with 60 Vbeta primers and 13 Jbeta primers. Measured with immunoSEQ multiplex PCR; TCRdb has only the in-frame clones, and not every one. The sample shows tens of thousands of clones, 90% of them seen only once. Sequencing was performed on PBMCs. The receptor source for this set is a young woman in good health and CMV-seronegative.

V is TRBV28 and J is TRBJ2-3, with 8 bases identical to TRBD2. The V gene's germline CDR1 is MDHEN and CDR2 SYDVKM. This CDR3 is built from 15 residues. For the CDR3, the DNA is TGTGCGGTTTTAGGCACTAGCGGTTTCTTAGATACGCAGTATTTT. Its protein is CAVLGTSGFLDTQYF.

The gene calls are TRBV9 and TRBJ1-6; TRBD1 matches 7 bases. The CDR3 runs 14 residues. Germline CDR1 and CDR2: SGDLS and YYNGEE. V trimming: 3 bases; J trimming: 10 bases; junction bases outside the gene matches: 7. The CDR3 protein is CASSAQQGKSPLHF. CDR3 DNA sequence: TGTGCCAGCAGCGCCCAACAGGGGAAATCACCCCTCCACTTT. Supplemented by reference TRBV9 and TRBJ1-6, the full variable domain reads DSGVTQTPKHLITATGQRVTLRCSPRSGDLSVYWYQQSLDQGLQFLIQYYNGEERAKGNILERFSAQQFPDLHSELNLSSLELGDSALYFCASSAQQGKSPLHFGNGTRLTVT.

The rearrangement links TRBV19 to TRBJ1-4; the D gene is possibly TRBD1 (5 bases). The CDR3 extends over 14 amino acids. Looked up from germline, CDR1 is LNHDA and CDR2 is SQIVND (reference sequence). V was cut by 1 base and J by 4 bases, with 7 bases left in between. CDR3 bases: TGTGCCAGTAGTATAGGGGGCCATAATGAAAAACTGTTTTTT. Translating gives CASSIGGHNEKLFF.

The chain uses TRBV6-6 and TRBJ1-5, with 8 bases fitting TRBD1. Looked up from germline, CDR1 is MNHNY and CDR2 is SVGAGI (reference sequence). V gave up 5 bases and J gave up 3 bases; unmatched junction bases: 6. The CDR3 is 15 residues long. The CDR3 DNA reads as TGTGCCAGCAGTCACAGGGGGTCCCTCAATCAGCCCCAGCATTTT. Translating it yields CASSHRGSLNQPQHF.

The chain is built from TRBV4-3 and TRBJ2-7, with 9 bases lining up with TRBD2. The CDR3 has 18 amino acids. J gave up 9 bases and V 2 bases, and 20 bases lay outside the gene matches. CDR1 is LGHNA and CDR2 is YSLEER in the germline V gene. The CDR3: CASSQSIASGNSLRGQYF. The CDR3 DNA sequence: TGCGCCAGCAGCCAATCTATTGCTAGCGGGAACAGTCTACGCGGGCAGTACTTC.

The chain has TRBV5-1 and TRBJ2-1, with a weak D call TRBD2 (5 bases). Trimming took 0 bases from V and 8 from J, leaving 12 bases between them. The CDR3 has 14 amino acids. The germline V gene encodes CDR1 SGHRS and CDR2 YFSETQ. CDR3 in DNA: TGCGCCAGCAGCTTGGGGGAGTCGGTCGATGAGCAGTTCTTC. Translated, it gives CASSLGESVDEQFF.

This clone was picked up a small number of times. The J gene is TRBJ2-3, the V gene TRBV4-3; D is possibly TRBD2 (5 bases). The CDR3 runs 14 residues. CDR1 and CDR2 from the germline V gene are LGHNA and YSLEER. Trimming cost V 2 bases and J 0 bases, with 6 bases left between them. CDR3 DNA: TGCGCCAGCAGCCAAAGGACTAGCACAGATACGCAGTATTTT. Encoded protein: CASSQRTSTDTQYF.

The chain carries TRBV9 and TRBJ1-2; tentative D call: TRBD1 (5 bases). Deletions cut 1 base from V and 4 bases from J, with 29 bases between. This CDR3 has 20 residues. Germline-derived CDR1 and CDR2 are SGDLS and YYNGEE. CDR3 in DNA: TGTGCCAGCAGCGTAATATGTAGGGGTTCCATTCCCCTTCCGCTCTATGGCTACACCTTC. Protein: CASSVICRGSIPLPLYGYTF.

This clone was seen only once. In DNA form, the CDR3 reads TGTGGGACTAGCGGGGGATTTTTCTCCGGGGAGCTGTTTTTT. This codes for CGTSGGFFSGELFF. The genes are TRBV6-6 and TRBJ2-2, with TRBD2 matching over 13 bases. CDR1 and CDR2 from the germline V gene are MNHNY and SVGAGI (reference sequence). The CDR3 runs to 14 residues.

V is TRBV4-1 and J is TRBJ2-5, with 7 bases that match TRBD2. Germline CDR1 MGHRA, CDR2 YSYEKL. V gave up 1 base and J gave up 3 bases; unmatched junction bases: 5. CDR3 size: 15 residues. The CDR3 bases are TGCGCCAGCAGCCAAGCCCCTAGCGGAAAAGAGACCCAGTACTTC. Its translation is CASSQAPSGKETQYF.

The rearrangement uses TRBV6-6 and TRBJ2-5; TRBD2 agrees at 9 bases. The length of the CDR3 is 14 residues. J was trimmed by 5 bases and V by 4 bases; bases with no gene match: 5. The germline V gene encodes CDR1 MNHNY and CDR2 SVGAGI (reference sequence). The CDR3 DNA follows: TGTGCCAGCAGTTTTAGCGGGAGTCACGAGACCCAGTACTTC. Translating gives CASSFSGSHETQYF.

The chain uses TRBV5-1 and TRBJ2-5; 10 positions match TRBD2. Trimming cost V 4 bases and J 9 bases; bases outside gene matches: 15. Per the germline V gene, CDR1 is SGHRS and CDR2 is YFSETQ. The CDR3 is made up of 16 amino acids. The CDR3 loop reads CASSGPGLAKQGPQYF. The CDR3 nucleotides are TGCGCCAGCAGCGGGCCGGGACTAGCGAAACAAGGGCCCCAGTACTTC.

V gene TRBV5-6 combines with J gene TRBJ1-2; 7 bases are shared with TRBD1. With 4 bases clipped from V and 4 bases from J, the junction kept 4 bases outside the gene matches. This CDR3 is 13 amino acids long. Looked up from germline, CDR1 is SGHDT and CDR2 is YYEEEE. The CDR3 bases are TGTGCCAGCAGCCGGGACAGTTTCTATGGCTACACCTTC. Protein product: CASSRDSFYGYTF.